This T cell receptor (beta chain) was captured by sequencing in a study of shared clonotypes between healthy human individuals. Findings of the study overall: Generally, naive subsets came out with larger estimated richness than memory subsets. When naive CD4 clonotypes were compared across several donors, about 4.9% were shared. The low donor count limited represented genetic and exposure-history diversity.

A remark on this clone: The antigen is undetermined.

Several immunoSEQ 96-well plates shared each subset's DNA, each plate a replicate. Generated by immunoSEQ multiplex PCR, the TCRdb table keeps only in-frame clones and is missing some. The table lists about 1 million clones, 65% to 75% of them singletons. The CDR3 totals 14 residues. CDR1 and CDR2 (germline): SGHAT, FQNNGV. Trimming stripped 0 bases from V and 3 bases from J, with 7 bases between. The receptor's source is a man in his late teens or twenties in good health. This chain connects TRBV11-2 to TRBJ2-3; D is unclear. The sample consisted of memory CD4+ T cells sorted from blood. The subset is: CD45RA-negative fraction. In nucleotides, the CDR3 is TGTGCCAGCAGCTTAGACAGGCTGACAGATACGCAGTATTTT. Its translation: CASSLDRLTDTQYF.